The 31 T cell receptor beta chains presented below share a single source sample, sequenced in a study of T cell repertoires in cytomegalovirus infection. TCRdb passed the reads through MiXCR, listing each CDR3 protein once. This table has roughly 230,000 distinct CDR3 sequences, approximately 15% appearing once. Sequencing was performed on CD8+ T cells from PBMCs. The receptors were sampled from a human donor in good health (CMV status not recorded). Some clones in this sample may be carry-over from other donors' samples.

This clonotype was seen at least ten times. The chain recombines TRBV7-6 with TRBJ2-2, with D maybe TRBD1 (5 bases). The V end was cut by 5 bases, the J end by 1 base, with 11 bases between. From germline, CDR1 is SGHVS and CDR2 FNYEAQ. The CDR3 covers 15 residues. The CDR3 loop is CASSLGQGNTGELFF. The CDR3 DNA sequence: TGTGCCAGCAGCCTGGGGCAGGGGAACACCGGGGAGCTGTTTTTT.

This clonotype occurred a few times. The chain links TRBV27 to TRBJ1-2, with 7 bases that match TRBD1. The trim removed 3 bases at V and 4 bases at J, leaving 8 bases unmatched. The germline V gene encodes CDR1 MNHEY and CDR2 SMNVEV (reference sequence). CDR3 size: 15 residues. The CDR3 reads CASSLAVGGFYGYTF. CDR3 nucleotide sequence: TGTGCCAGCAGTTTGGCAGTAGGGGGCTTCTATGGCTACACCTTC.

This chain links TRBV6-5 with TRBJ1-2; D gene unclear. Between the trimmed V and J ends, which lost 5 bases and 7 bases, there was a span of 14 bases. Germline V lookup: CDR1 MNHEY, CDR2 SVGAGI. This CDR3 has 13 amino acids. The CDR3: CASSISVISGYTF. The CDR3 nucleotides read TGTGCCAGCAGTATCTCGGTTATAAGTGGCTACACCTTC.

Points on this clonotype: With a much larger clone just one base away, this may be a read error. This chain connects TRBV7-6 to TRBJ1-4, with 7 bases that match TRBD1. CDR1 and CDR2 from the germline V gene are SGHVS and FNYEAQ. This CDR3 spans 15 amino acids. The CDR3 coding sequence is TGTGCCAGCAGCTCGACAGGGTCAACTAGTGAAAAACTGTTTTTT. Protein product: CASSSTGSTSEKLFF.

This clonotype was seen a handful of times. The V call is TRBV20-1, the J call TRBJ2-4, with D hard to call. The CDR3 consists of 14 residues. CDR1 is DFQATT, CDR2 SNEGSKA, per germline (reference sequence). V gave up 7 bases and J gave up 0 bases, with 13 bases separating them. CDR3 DNA sequence: TGCAGTGTCAGCGAGGATATAGCCAAAAACATTCAGTACTTC. Translated, it gives CSVSEDIAKNIQYF.

This clonotype was recorded a few times. The chain carries TRBV28 and TRBJ2-4; 7 bases are a match to TRBD1. The CDR3 sequence is 12 residues long. Germline V lookup: CDR1 MDHEN, CDR2 SYDVKM. Trimming cost V 5 bases and J 7 bases; bases outside gene matches: 2. CDR3 in amino acids: CASSTGVNIQYF. The CDR3 DNA reads TGTGCCAGCAGTACAGGGGTCAACATTCAGTACTTC.

This clonotype was detected many times. The chain employs TRBV6-1 and TRBJ1-5, with D perhaps TRBD1 (6 bases). Germline-derived CDR1 and CDR2 are MNHNS and SASEGT. Trimming removed 2 bases at V and 2 bases at J, with 10 bases between. This CDR3 region has 15 residues. The CDR3 sequence: CASSETGLGNQPQHF. DNA for the CDR3: TGTGCCAGCAGTGAAACAGGGCTCGGCAATCAGCCCCAGCATTTT.

This clonotype occurred a few times. The V and J genes are TRBV11-2 and TRBJ2-1; 10 nucleotides match TRBD2. Trimming removed 1 base from V and 6 bases from J; junction bases left unmatched: 9. The CDR3 runs 17 residues. CDR1 is SGHAT, CDR2 FQNNGV, per germline. The CDR3: CASSLVGSGGRGNEQFF. CDR3 sequence (DNA): TGTGCCAGCAGCTTAGTAGGTAGCGGGGGGCGGGGCAATGAGCAGTTCTTC.

V gene TRBV7-2 combines with J gene TRBJ1-1, with no clear D. V was cut by 2 bases and J by 2 bases, with 9 bases left in between. This CDR3 is built from 14 residues. The V gene's germline CDR1 is SGHTA and CDR2 FQGNSA. CDR3 nucleotides: TGTGCCAGCAGCTTACTGATAATTAACACTGAAGCTTTCTTT. This translates into CASSLLIINTEAFF.

This clonotype was detected many times. The rearrangement joins TRBV7-9 to TRBJ1-6, with TRBD1 as a possible D gene (5 bases). Trimming removed 5 bases at V and 6 bases at J, with 11 bases between. In germline, CDR1 is SEHNR, CDR2 FQNEAQ (reference sequence). The length of the CDR3 is 14 residues. In nucleotides, the CDR3 is TGTGCCAGCAGCGTCGGGCAGGGTAATTCACCCCTCCACTTT. It is translated as CASSVGQGNSPLHF.

This chain connects TRBV5-1 to TRBJ1-2; 8 positions agree with TRBD1. There are 16 residues in the CDR3. Germline V gives CDR1 SGHRS, CDR2 YFSETQ. Germline trimming cut 3 bases from V and 2 bases from J; bases unmatched to any gene: 9. CDR3 sequence (DNA): TGCGCCAGCAGCTCGGAATGGACAGGGCCCAACTATGGCTACACCTTC. Translated: CASSSEWTGPNYGYTF. Complete variable domain (other parts from reference TRBV5-1 and TRBJ1-2): KAGVTQTPRYLIKTRGQQVTLSCSPISGHRSVSWYQQTPGQGLQFLFEYFSETQRNKGNFPGRFSGRQFSNSRSEMNVSTLELGDSALYLCASSSEWTGPNYGYTFGSGTRLTVV.

This clonotype came up a few times. The chain links TRBV5-1 to TRBJ1-3, with D perhaps matching TRBD1 (5 bases). The CDR3 length is 15 residues. V was cut by 4 bases and J by 1 base, with 12 bases left in between. Germline CDR1 is SGHRS and CDR2 is YFSETQ. In DNA form, the CDR3 reads TGCGCCAGCAGCCCGGACACGGCTTCTGGAAACACCATATATTTT. Translation: CASSPDTASGNTIYF.

This clonotype has a count of ten or more. V and J are TRBV7-9 and TRBJ2-1; D is unresolved. The V end was cut by 5 bases, the J end by 8 bases, with 10 bases between. The V gene's germline CDR1 is SEHNR and CDR2 FQNEAQ (reference sequence). The CDR3 is 12 amino acids. As DNA, the CDR3 is TGTGCCAGCAGCGTGCCCGTCGATGAGCAGTTCTTC. Protein: CASSVPVDEQFF.

The chain links TRBV7-3 to TRBJ2-6; no definite D call. The V gene's germline CDR1 is SGHTA and CDR2 FQGTGA. The CDR3 runs to 16 residues. Trimming took 2 bases from V and 2 from J, leaving 10 bases between them. The CDR3 DNA follows: TGTGCCAGCAGCTTAGTGTGGGCGGCTGGGGCCAACGTCCTGACTTTC. This encodes CASSLVWAAGANVLTF.

This clonotype came up a few times. V gene TRBV9 combines with J gene TRBJ1-2, with 7 bases identical to TRBD1. The J segment lost 4 bases and the V segment lost 2 bases, leaving 2 bases of the junction unmatched. The germline V gene encodes CDR1 SGDLS and CDR2 YYNGEE. The CDR3 consists of 13 residues. For the CDR3, the DNA is TGTGCCAGCAGCGTGGCAGGGGGCTATGGCTACACCTTC. Translation gives CASSVAGGYGYTF.

This clonotype was detected only a few times. The chain employs TRBV7-9 and TRBJ2-1, with 12 bases matching TRBD2. CDR1 and CDR2 from the germline V gene are SEHNR and FQNEAQ (reference sequence). The length of the CDR3 is 16 residues. With V trimmed by 5 bases and J by 2 bases, 4 bases remained unmatched. The CDR3 DNA sequence: TGTGCCAGCAGCCGGACTAGCGGGGCCCCCTACAATGAGCAGTTCTTC. It is translated as CASSRTSGAPYNEQFF.

In its sample, this clonotype was seen a few times. CDR3 in amino acids: CASSLLMIGQGAEAFF. CDR3 DNA sequence: TGTGCCAGCAGTTTACTAATGATCGGACAGGGGGCTGAAGCTTTCTTT. This chain uses TRBV12-3 or TRBV12-4 with TRBJ1-1, with TRBD1 identical over 10 bases. The CDR3 is 16 residues long. Unmatched junction bases numbered 9, after V lost 2 bases and J lost 6 bases.

This clonotype has at least ten counts. The rearrangement joins TRBV28 to TRBJ2-7, with a possible D match to TRBD1 (6 bases). The V gene's germline CDR1 is MDHEN and CDR2 SYDVKM. The CDR3 runs to 13 residues. Trimming left V 6 bases short and J 2 bases short, with 11 bases between. DNA for the CDR3: TGTGCCAGCAGAACAGGACAGACCTACGAGCAGTACTTC. This sequence encodes CASRTGQTYEQYF.

This clonotype was recorded a few times. The chain combines TRBV25-1 with TRBJ1-5; TRBD1 aligns across 11 bases. This CDR3 region has 23 residues. Unmatched junction bases numbered 26, after V lost 6 bases and J lost 1 base. Germline-derived CDR1 and CDR2 are MGHDK and SYGVNS. CDR3 loop: CASSPRGQGESYDESGSNQPQHF. As DNA, the CDR3 is TGTGCCAGCAGCCCGAGGGGACAGGGGGAATCCTACGACGAAAGTGGAAGCAATCAGCCCCAGCATTTT.

The sample holds a few counts of this clonotype. DNA for the CDR3: TGTGCCAGCAGCCAAGTGGGTATTGGCCCCCGGTACTTC. This gives the protein CASSQVGIGPRYF. The chain joins TRBV14 to TRBJ2-5; D gene uncertain. CDR3 length: 13 amino acids. V dropped 1 base and J dropped 13 bases, with 16 bases sitting between them. Germline values: CDR1 SGHDN, CDR2 FVKESK. The full variable domain, in which reference TRBV14 and TRBJ2-5 provide the parts outside the CDR3, is EAGVTQFPSHSVIEKGQTVTLRCDPISGHDNLYWYRRVMGKEIKFLLHFVKESKQDESGMPNNRFLAERTGGTYSTLKVQPAELEDSGVYFCASSQVGIGPRYFGPGTRLLVL.

V usage is TRBV6-6 and J usage is TRBJ2-1; D unclear. The germline V and J ends were trimmed by 7 bases and 0 bases, with 19 bases remaining between them. The CDR3 totals 17 residues. Germline V CDR1 and CDR2: MNHNY, SVGAGI (reference sequence). The CDR3 loop reads CASTSLPPSSSYNEQFF. The CDR3 DNA follows: TGTGCCAGCACCTCCCTCCCCCCAAGTAGCTCCTACAATGAGCAGTTCTTC.

The CDR3 loop is CASSQDPSVYLGELFF. CDR3 coding DNA: TGTGCCAGCAGCCAAGATCCCAGCGTCTACCTGGGGGAGCTGTTTTTT. The chain recombines TRBV3-1 with TRBJ2-2; D unclear. V was shortened by 0 bases and J by 8 bases, with 16 bases between the two germline ends. The CDR3 loop spans 16 amino acids. Germline assignment: CDR1 LGHDT and CDR2 YNNKEL (reference sequence).

The sample holds many counts of this clonotype. The chain recombines TRBV20-1 with TRBJ2-7; 8 bases line up with TRBD1. Trimming cost V 4 bases and J 0 bases; bases outside gene matches: 8. This CDR3 spans 15 amino acids. Germline V gene lookup returns CDR1 DFQATT and CDR2 SNEGSKA (reference sequence). This chain's CDR3 is CSAIQLGQDSYEQYF. CDR3 in DNA: TGCAGTGCTATCCAGTTGGGACAGGACTCCTACGAGCAGTACTTC.

This clonotype was found many times. At one boundary the junction diverges from the germline segment, which might be a read error. This rearrangement joins TRBV7-2 to TRBJ2-7, with unresolved D. This CDR3 comprises 13 residues. From germline, CDR1 is SGHTA and CDR2 FQGNSA. CDR3 coding DNA: TGTGCCAGCAGCTTAACTGGCTCCCACGAGCAGTACTTC. Its translation is CASSLTGSHEQYF.

The J gene is TRBJ2-1, the V gene TRBV4-1; 8 bases agree with TRBD2. Losses at the gene ends were 4 bases for V and 3 bases for J; bases not matched to a gene: 5. This CDR3 contains 15 residues. Germline V CDR1 and CDR2: MGHRA, YSYEKL. This chain's CDR3 is CASSLGLDVYNEQFF. CDR3 DNA sequence: TGCGCCAGCAGCCTGGGACTAGATGTCTACAATGAGCAGTTCTTC.

This clonotype was detected ten times or more. CDR3 residues: CASSPVLGELGGVADEQYF. DNA for the CDR3: TGTGCCAGCAGCCCGGTTTTGGGAGAACTAGGTGGAGTAGCCGACGAGCAGTACTTC. V is TRBV7-6 and J is TRBJ2-7; tentative D call: TRBD2 (5 bases). This CDR3 contains 19 residues. The V end was cut by 5 bases, the J end by 5 bases, with 31 bases between. Germline V lookup: CDR1 SGHVS, CDR2 FNYEAQ.

The CDR3: CASSSGTDEAFF. The CDR3 DNA reads TGTGCCAGCAGCTCCGGGACAGATGAAGCTTTCTTT. This sequence joins TRBV5-6 and TRBJ1-1; 7 bases line up with TRBD1. Germline V CDR1 and CDR2: SGHDT, YYEEEE. V shed 3 bases, J shed 7 bases, and the junction held 3 bases outside the gene matches. This CDR3 has 12 residues.

This clonotype was counted many times. The chain joins TRBV19 to TRBJ2-3; maybe TRBD1 (5 bases). CDR3 size: 15 residues. Germline V CDR1 and CDR2: LNHDA, SQIVND (reference sequence). With 4 bases removed from V and 1 base from J, the gap between germline ends came to 12 bases. The CDR3 here is CASSKGHKGTDTQYF. The CDR3 nucleotides read TGTGCCAGTAGTAAAGGACACAAAGGCACAGATACGCAGTATTTT.

V and J are TRBV7-3 and TRBJ2-7; D is possibly TRBD2 (6 bases). Looked up from germline, CDR1 is SGHTA and CDR2 is FQGTGA. The CDR3 totals 14 residues. Trimming removed 2 bases at V and 4 bases at J, with 12 bases between. CDR3 sequence: CASSLRERRYEQYF. The CDR3 region has the DNA TGTGCCAGCAGCTTACGGGAGCGGAGGTACGAGCAGTACTTC.

The genes are TRBV5-1 and TRBJ2-7; D perhaps matches TRBD1 (6 bases). The V gene lost 2 bases and the J gene lost 3 bases, with 9 bases spanning the gap. The CDR3 is made up of 13 amino acids. From germline, CDR1 is SGHRS and CDR2 YFSETQ. The CDR3 DNA reads as TGCGCCAGCAGCTTCGGACAGAACTACGAGCAGTACTTC. This encodes CASSFGQNYEQYF.

The gene calls are TRBV27 and TRBJ2-3, with unresolved D. CDR3 length: 16 residues. V lost 7 bases and J lost 5, with 22 bases in between. Germline CDR1 and CDR2: MNHEY and SMNVEV (reference sequence). The CDR3 DNA is TGTGCCAGCACCAAATTCGAGAAGCAGTGGGGAGATACGCAGTATTTT. This sequence encodes CASTKFEKQWGDTQYF.